These 20 T cell receptor beta chains came from one sample sequenced in a study of CD8 T cells in Susac syndrome. With random hexamers, 0.5 to 1 ug RNA was reverse transcribed. Using its own MiXCR run on the immunoSEQ multiplex PCR reads, TCRdb lists one record per CDR3 protein. The sample has roughly 150,000 distinct CDR3 sequences, about 95% seen once; the top ten hold roughly 0.16%. The sequencing input was CD8+ T cells from PBMCs. Receptor source: a human donor with multiple sclerosis.

The sample holds one count of this clonotype. The rearrangement uses TRBV29-1 and TRBJ2-7; no firm D call. Germline values: CDR1 SQVTM, CDR2 ANQGSEA. The V gene lost 6 bases and the J gene lost 0 bases, with 12 bases spanning the gap. The CDR3 is 13 amino acids. This chain's CDR3 is CSVKRDGSYEQYF. DNA for the CDR3: TGCAGCGTAAAGCGAGACGGCTCCTACGAGCAGTACTTC.

The chain combines TRBV7-9 with TRBJ2-1; the D gene could be TRBD1 or TRBD2 (6 bases each). CDR1 SEHNR and CDR2 FQNEAQ come from the germline V gene (reference sequence). The length of the CDR3 is 17 residues. V lost 2 bases and J 5 bases, leaving 19 bases between the germline ends. The CDR3: CASSLSRGLAPNNEQFF. The CDR3 DNA follows: TGTGCCAGCAGCTTATCCCGGGGGCTAGCCCCAAACAATGAGCAGTTCTTC.

J is TRBJ1-2 and V is TRBV29-1; 12 bases align to TRBD1. The CDR3 contains 16 residues. V shed 5 bases and J 0 bases; nucleotides not matched to a gene: 7. Germline V CDR1 and CDR2: SQVTM, ANQGSEA. The CDR3 DNA is TGCAGCGTTAACCGGGACAGGGGGCTCTCTAACTATGGCTACACCTTC. Translating gives CSVNRDRGLSNYGYTF.

The chain joins TRBV7-9 to TRBJ2-5; D uncertain. CDR3 length: 16 amino acids. Trimming took 2 bases from V and 1 from J, leaving 14 bases between them. Germline V gene sequence: CDR1 SEHNR, CDR2 FQNEAQ (reference sequence). The CDR3 reads CASSLLVAQIQETQYF. The CDR3 DNA is TGTGCCAGCAGCTTATTGGTAGCCCAGATCCAAGAGACCCAGTACTTC. The whole variable domain, remainder taken from reference TRBV7-9 and TRBJ2-5, is DTGVSQNPRHKITKRGQNVTFRCDPISEHNRLYWYRQTLGQGPEFLTYFQNEAQLEKSRLLSDRFSAERPKGSFSTLEIQRTEQGDSAMYLCASSLLVAQIQETQYFGPGTRLLVL.

The gene calls are TRBV3-1 and TRBJ2-5; D is undetermined. CDR3 length: 14 residues. The germline V gene has CDR1 LGHDT and CDR2 YNNKEL (reference sequence). V shed 2 bases and J shed 5 bases, with 12 bases lying between them. The CDR3 spells CASSQPALGETQYF. DNA of the CDR3: TGTGCCAGCAGCCAACCTGCATTGGGGGAGACCCAGTACTTC.

The rearrangement joins TRBV9 to TRBJ1-1; D is perhaps TRBD1 (6 bases). The CDR3 has 16 amino acids. CDR1 and CDR2 (germline): SGDLS, YYNGEE. V lost 0 bases, J lost 0 bases, and 12 bases lay in between. CDR3 in amino acids: CASSVDREAMNTEAFF. CDR3 nucleotides: TGTGCCAGCAGCGTAGACAGGGAGGCGATGAACACTGAAGCTTTCTTT. The whole variable domain, remainder taken from reference TRBV9 and TRBJ1-1, is DSGVTQTPKHLITATGQRVTLRCSPRSGDLSVYWYQQSLDQGLQFLIQYYNGEERAKGNILERFSAQQFPDLHSELNLSSLELGDSALYFCASSVDREAMNTEAFFGQGTRLTVV.

The V gene is TRBV30, the J gene TRBJ1-1; a weak D match, TRBD1 (5 bases). Germline V lookup: CDR1 GTSNPN, CDR2 SVGIG (reference sequence). The CDR3 has 13 amino acids. V was pared by 4 bases and J by 5 bases, with 14 bases between. The chain's CDR3 is CAWTPDSLTEAFF. CDR3 DNA sequence: TGTGCCTGGACACCCGACAGTTTAACTGAAGCTTTCTTT. Looking up the rest from reference TRBV30 and TRBJ1-1 gives the full variable domain: SQTIHQWPATLVQPVGSPLSLECTVEGTSNPNLYWYRQAAGRGLQLLFYSVGIGQISSEVPQNLSASRPQDRQFILSSKKLLLSDSGFYLCAWTPDSLTEAFFGQGTRLTVV.

The chain joins TRBV13 to TRBJ2-1; D not resolved. Germline assignment: CDR1 PRHDT and CDR2 FYEKMQ (reference sequence). The CDR3 runs to 14 residues. V lost 4 bases, J lost 15 bases, and 22 bases lay in between. This CDR3 is CASSSLSWGGGPFF. The DNA for the CDR3 is TGTGCCAGCAGCTCCCTCTCTTGGGGTGGCGGCCCGTTCTTC. Filled out from reference TRBV13 and TRBJ2-1, the complete variable domain reads AAGVIQSPRHLIKEKRETATLKCYPIPRHDTVYWYQQGPGQDPQFLISFYEKMQSDKGSIPDRFSAQQFSDYHSELNMSSLELGDSALYFCASSSLSWGGGPFFGPGTRLTVL.

The V call is TRBV30, the J call TRBJ2-1; the D gene is possibly TRBD2 (7 bases). Germline CDR1 is GTSNPN and CDR2 is SVGIG (reference sequence). V lost 5 bases and J 7 bases, leaving 15 bases between the germline ends. The CDR3 is 13 residues long. The CDR3: CAWAAGGHNEQFF. The DNA for the CDR3 is TGTGCCTGGGCGGCCGGGGGGCATAATGAGCAGTTCTTC.

CDR3 nucleotide sequence: TGTGCCAGCAGCTTAATAGTACGTGCCAATGAGCAGTTCTTC. Encoded protein: CASSLIVRANEQFF. This chain connects TRBV7-9 to TRBJ2-1; D unclear. The CDR3 is 14 amino acids. Per the germline V gene, CDR1 is SEHNR and CDR2 is FQNEAQ (reference sequence). Trimming took off 2 bases at V and 6 bases at J, with 11 bases between the two ends.

The chain links TRBV27 to TRBJ2-7, with 9 bases that match TRBD2. CDR3 length: 15 amino acids. Trimming took 7 bases from V and 8 from J; bases not matched to a gene: 15. CDR1 and CDR2 (germline): MNHEY, SMNVEV (reference sequence). The CDR3 loop reads CASTSPGLAPNQQYF. As DNA, the CDR3 is TGTGCCAGCACCTCCCCGGGACTAGCTCCGAACCAGCAGTACTTC.

This clonotype appeared once. The chain joins TRBV30 to TRBJ2-3; 7 bases line up with TRBD2. Germline trimming cut 0 bases from V and 5 bases from J; bases unmatched to any gene: 8. Germline V lookup: CDR1 GTSNPN, CDR2 SVGIG (reference sequence). The CDR3 has 15 residues. The CDR3 loop reads CAWSVQAGHIDTQYF. CDR3 coding DNA: TGTGCCTGGAGTGTACAAGCGGGGCACATAGATACGCAGTATTTT.

The chain has TRBV9 and TRBJ2-1; D is unresolved. The length of the CDR3 is 14 residues. Trimming removed 5 bases at V and 7 bases at J, with 16 bases between. Looked up from germline, CDR1 is SGDLS and CDR2 is YYNGEE. DNA of the CDR3: TGTGCCAGCAGACGTTCGGGTGAAGCGAATGAGCAGTTCTTC. It translates to CASRRSGEANEQFF.

This chain uses TRBV20-1 with TRBJ1-2; no clear D gene. Deletions cut 6 bases from V and 1 base from J, with 15 bases between. This CDR3 has 14 amino acids. Germline V lookup: CDR1 DFQATT, CDR2 SNEGSKA (reference sequence). In DNA, the CDR3 is TGCAGTGCGGACCGGGTTTCTGATAACTATGGCTACACCTTC. This codes for CSADRVSDNYGYTF.

The chain uses TRBV11-2 and TRBJ2-7, with TRBD2 identical over 9 bases. The germline V gene has CDR1 SGHAT and CDR2 FQNNGV. V was clipped by 0 bases and J by 8 bases; unmatched bases: 5. The CDR3 length is 14 residues. The DNA for the CDR3 is TGTGCCAGCAGCTTAGAGGGCGGGGGGGCCAAGCAGTACTTC. As protein: CASSLEGGGAKQYF. Using reference TRBV11-2 and TRBJ2-7 for the parts outside the CDR3, the full variable domain is EAGVAQSPRYKIIEKRQSVAFWCNPISGHATLYWYQQILGQGPKLLIQFQNNGVVDDSQLPKDRFSAERLKGVDSTLKIQPAKLEDSAVYLCASSLEGGGAKQYFGPGTRLTVT.

This clonotype was found once. The rearrangement links TRBV20-1 to TRBJ2-7; TRBD1 aligns across 9 bases. Trimming took 3 bases from V and 2 from J; bases not matched to a gene: 8. This CDR3 is built from 15 residues. Germline values: CDR1 DFQATT, CDR2 SNEGSKA (reference sequence). Here the CDR3 DNA reads TGCAGTGCTAGCCCTAGGACAGGGGATACCTACGAGCAGTACTTC. It translates to CSASPRTGDTYEQYF.

The chain employs TRBV29-1 and TRBJ1-4; D is perhaps TRBD1 (6 bases). Trimming pared 6 bases from V and 0 bases from J, leaving 11 bases between. Germline V gives CDR1 SQVTM, CDR2 ANQGSEA. CDR3 length: 14 amino acids. The DNA of the CDR3 is TGCAGCGTCCAGGACAGTTCAACTAATGAAAAACTGTTTTTT. Translated: CSVQDSSTNEKLFF. Combining the CDR3 with reference TRBV29-1 and TRBJ1-4 gives the whole variable domain SAVISQKPSRDICQRGTSLTIQCQVDSQVTMMFWYRQQPGQSLTLIATANQGSEATYESGFVIDKFPISRPNLTFSTLTVSNMSPEDSSIYLCSVQDSSTNEKLFFGSGTQLSVL.

This clonotype was seen a single time. The V call is TRBV20-1, the J call TRBJ2-1, with D possibly TRBD2 on 6 matching bases. V lost 5 bases and J 5 bases, leaving 16 bases between the germline ends. The CDR3 consists of 14 residues. Germline CDR1 is DFQATT and CDR2 is SNEGSKA (reference sequence). CDR3 region: CSAEALAQNNEQFF. Here the CDR3 DNA reads TGCAGTGCTGAGGCACTAGCCCAAAACAATGAGCAGTTCTTC.

The chain couples TRBV6-6 to TRBJ1-2; D is unresolved. Germline CDR1 and CDR2: MNHNY and SVGAGI (reference sequence). The V and J ends lost 6 bases and 9 bases respectively, with 14 bases between them. This CDR3 is built from 12 residues. The CDR3 DNA reads TGTGCCAGCAGAATAGACACAATAAGCTACACCTTC. As protein: CASRIDTISYTF.

The chain uses TRBV29-1 and TRBJ1-4; D is undetermined. V dropped 4 bases and J dropped 1 base, with 7 bases sitting between them. The CDR3 runs to 13 residues. Germline CDR1 SQVTM, CDR2 ANQGSEA. This CDR3 is CSVGAGTNEKLFF. In nucleotides, the CDR3 is TGCAGCGTTGGGGCAGGAACTAATGAAAAACTGTTTTTT.